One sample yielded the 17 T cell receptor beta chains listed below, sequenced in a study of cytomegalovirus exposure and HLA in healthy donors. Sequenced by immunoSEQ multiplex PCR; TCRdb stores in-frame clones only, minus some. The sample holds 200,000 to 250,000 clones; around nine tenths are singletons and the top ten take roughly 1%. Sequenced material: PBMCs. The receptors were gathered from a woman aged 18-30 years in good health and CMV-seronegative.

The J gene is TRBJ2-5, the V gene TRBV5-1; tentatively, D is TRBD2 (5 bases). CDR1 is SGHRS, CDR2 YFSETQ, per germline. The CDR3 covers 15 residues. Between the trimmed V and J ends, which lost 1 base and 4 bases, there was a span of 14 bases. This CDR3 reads CASSLSEELRETQYF. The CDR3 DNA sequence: TGCGCCAGCAGCTTGTCGGAGGAGCTCAGAGAGACCCAGTACTTC.

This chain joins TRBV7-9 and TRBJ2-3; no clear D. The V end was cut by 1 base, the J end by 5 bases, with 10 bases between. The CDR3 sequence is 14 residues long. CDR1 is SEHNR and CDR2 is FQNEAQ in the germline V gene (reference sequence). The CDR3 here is CASSLDRKRDTQYF. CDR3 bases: TGTGCCAGCAGCTTAGATCGAAAGCGAGATACGCAGTATTTT.

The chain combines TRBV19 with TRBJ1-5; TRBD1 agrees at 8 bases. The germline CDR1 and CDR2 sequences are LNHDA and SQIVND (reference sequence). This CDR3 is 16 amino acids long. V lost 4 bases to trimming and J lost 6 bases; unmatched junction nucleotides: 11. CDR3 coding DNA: TGTGCCAGTAGTAAAGGGACAGGTTGGCGTGGTCAGCCCCAGCATTTT. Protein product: CASSKGTGWRGQPQHF.

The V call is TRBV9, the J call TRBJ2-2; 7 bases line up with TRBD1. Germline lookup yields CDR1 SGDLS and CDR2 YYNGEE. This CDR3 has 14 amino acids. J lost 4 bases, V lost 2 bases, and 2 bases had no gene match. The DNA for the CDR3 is TGTGCCAGCAGCGTCAACAGGGGCACCGGGGAGCTGTTTTTT. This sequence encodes CASSVNRGTGELFF.

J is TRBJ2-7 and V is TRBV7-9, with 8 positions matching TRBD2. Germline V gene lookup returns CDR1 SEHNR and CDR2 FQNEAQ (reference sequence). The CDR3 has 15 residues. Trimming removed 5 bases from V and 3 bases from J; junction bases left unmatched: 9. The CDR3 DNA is TGTGCCAGCAGCCCCGGGACTAGGCGAAACTACGAGCAGTACTTC. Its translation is CASSPGTRRNYEQYF.

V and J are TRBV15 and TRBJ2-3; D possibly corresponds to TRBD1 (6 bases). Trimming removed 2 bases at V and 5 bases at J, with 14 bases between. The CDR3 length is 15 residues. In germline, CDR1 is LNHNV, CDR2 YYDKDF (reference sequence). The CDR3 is CATSRTGRGQDTQYF. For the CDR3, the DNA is TGTGCCACCAGCAGAACCGGCCGGGGACAAGATACGCAGTATTTT.

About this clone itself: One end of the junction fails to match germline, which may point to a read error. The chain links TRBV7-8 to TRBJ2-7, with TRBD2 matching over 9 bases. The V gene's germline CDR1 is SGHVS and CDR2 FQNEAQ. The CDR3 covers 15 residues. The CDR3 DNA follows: TGTGCCAGCAGCGAGTCCGGGACTAGCTCCCACGAGCAGTACTTC. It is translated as CASSESGTSSHEQYF.

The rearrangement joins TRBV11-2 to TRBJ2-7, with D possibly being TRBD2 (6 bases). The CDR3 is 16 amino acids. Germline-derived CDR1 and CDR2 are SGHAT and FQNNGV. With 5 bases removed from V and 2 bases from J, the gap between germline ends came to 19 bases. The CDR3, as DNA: TGTGCCAGCAGCCCCCTTGGCGGTGCGGGAACCTACGAGCAGTACTTC. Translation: CASSPLGGAGTYEQYF.

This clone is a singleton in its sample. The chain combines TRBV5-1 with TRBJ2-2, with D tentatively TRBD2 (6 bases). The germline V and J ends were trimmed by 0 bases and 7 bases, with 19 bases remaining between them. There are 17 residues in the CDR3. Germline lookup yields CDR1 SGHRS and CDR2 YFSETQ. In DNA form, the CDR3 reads TGCGCCAGCAGCTTGGGGCAGGGACTTAGGTCGAACGGGGAGCTGTTTTTT. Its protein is CASSLGQGLRSNGELFF. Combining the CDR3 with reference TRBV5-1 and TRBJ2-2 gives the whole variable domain KAGVTQTPRYLIKTRGQQVTLSCSPISGHRSVSWYQQTPGQGLQFLFEYFSETQRNKGNFPGRFSGRQFSNSRSEMNVSTLELGDSALYLCASSLGQGLRSNGELFFGEGSRLTVL.

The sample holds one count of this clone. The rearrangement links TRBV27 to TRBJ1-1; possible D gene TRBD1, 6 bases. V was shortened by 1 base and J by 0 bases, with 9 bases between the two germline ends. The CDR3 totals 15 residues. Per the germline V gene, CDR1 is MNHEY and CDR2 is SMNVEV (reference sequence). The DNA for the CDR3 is TGTGCCAGCAGTTTATTAGGGGGGGTGAACACTGAAGCTTTCTTT. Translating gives CASSLLGGVNTEAFF.

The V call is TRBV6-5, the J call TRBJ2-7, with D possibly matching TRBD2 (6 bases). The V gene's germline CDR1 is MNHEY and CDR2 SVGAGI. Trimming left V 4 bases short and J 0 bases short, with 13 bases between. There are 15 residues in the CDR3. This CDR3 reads CASSSPAGLSYEQYF. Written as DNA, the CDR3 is TGTGCCAGCAGTTCTCCTGCGGGACTCTCCTACGAGCAGTACTTC.

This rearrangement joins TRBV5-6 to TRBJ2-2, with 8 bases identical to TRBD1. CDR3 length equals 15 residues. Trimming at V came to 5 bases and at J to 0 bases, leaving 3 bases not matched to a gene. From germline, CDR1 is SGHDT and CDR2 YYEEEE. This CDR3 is CASRRGQANTGELFF. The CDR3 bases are TGTGCCAGCAGAAGGGGACAGGCGAACACCGGGGAGCTGTTTTTT.

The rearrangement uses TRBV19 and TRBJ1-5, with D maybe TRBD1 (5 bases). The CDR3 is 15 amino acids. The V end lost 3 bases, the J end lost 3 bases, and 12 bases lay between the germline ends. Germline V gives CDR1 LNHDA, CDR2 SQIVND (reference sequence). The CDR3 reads CASSIQPGYNQPQHF. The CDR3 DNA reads TGTGCCAGTAGTATCCAACCAGGGTACAATCAGCCCCAGCATTTT.

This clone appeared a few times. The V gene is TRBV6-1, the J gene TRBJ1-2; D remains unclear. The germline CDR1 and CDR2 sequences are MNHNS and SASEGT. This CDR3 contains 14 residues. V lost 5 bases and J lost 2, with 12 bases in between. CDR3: CASSPTPSNYGYTF. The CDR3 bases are TGTGCCAGCAGTCCGACACCCTCCAACTATGGCTACACCTTC.

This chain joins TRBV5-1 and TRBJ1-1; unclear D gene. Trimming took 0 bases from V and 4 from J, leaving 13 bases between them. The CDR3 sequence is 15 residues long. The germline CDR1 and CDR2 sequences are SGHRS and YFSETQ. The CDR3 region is CASSLVGRGVTEAFF. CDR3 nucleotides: TGCGCCAGCAGCTTGGTAGGGCGCGGGGTCACTGAAGCTTTCTTT. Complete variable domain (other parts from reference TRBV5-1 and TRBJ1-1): KAGVTQTPRYLIKTRGQQVTLSCSPISGHRSVSWYQQTPGQGLQFLFEYFSETQRNKGNFPGRFSGRQFSNSRSEMNVSTLELGDSALYLCASSLVGRGVTEAFFGQGTRLTVV.

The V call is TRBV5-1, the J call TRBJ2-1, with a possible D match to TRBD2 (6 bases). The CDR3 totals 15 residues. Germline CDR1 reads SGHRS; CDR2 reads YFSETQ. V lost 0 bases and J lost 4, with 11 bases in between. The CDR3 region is CASSLVGSGYNEQFF. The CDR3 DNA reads TGCGCCAGCAGCTTGGTTGGTAGCGGTTACAATGAGCAGTTCTTC.

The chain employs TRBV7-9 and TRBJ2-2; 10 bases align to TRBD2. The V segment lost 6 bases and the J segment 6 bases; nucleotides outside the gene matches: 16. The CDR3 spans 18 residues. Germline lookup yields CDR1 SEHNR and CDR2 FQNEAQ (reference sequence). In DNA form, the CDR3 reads TGTGCCAGCAGACCAAACGTGGAGCGGGAGGGCCGGTCCGGGGAGCTGTTTTTT. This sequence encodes CASRPNVEREGRSGELFF.